This T cell receptor (beta chain) emerged from a study of T-cell reconstitution after alpha-beta-depleted transplantation in children. General study findings and limits: Where alpha-beta T cells came from about two months after transplant was reportedly several hundred expanded graft clones. Fresh T-cell production supplied most of the T-cell counts and diversity seen one year after transplant.

There are a few counts of this clonotype. The antigen remains undetermined. From germline, CDR1 is MNHEY and CDR2 SMNVEV (reference sequence). The junction had 7 bases not matched to a gene; V was cut back by 1 base and J by 1 base. This CDR3 is built from 19 residues. Unique molecular identifiers were incorporated during preparation of the TCRbeta library. TCRdb re-derived calls from the PCR reads in MiXCR, one entry per CDR3 protein. The table lists 500,000 to 750,000 distinct CDR3 sequences, 13% of them singletons. This specimen consisted of PBMCs, mostly from graft donor cells, obtained 360 days after TCRalphabeta/CD19-depleted stem cell transplant. The V call is TRBV27, the J call TRBJ2-3; 14 bases map to TRBD2. The TCR originated in a male patient younger than 18 who had a stem cell transplant for acute myeloid leukemia, so the T cells may come from the graft donor. CDR3 sequence: CASSLLGGTSGSGTDTQYF. CDR3 DNA sequence: TGTGCCAGCAGTTTATTGGGCGGGACTAGCGGGAGTGGCACAGATACGCAGTATTTT.